This TCR beta chain was documented in a study of vaccination and CD4 T cells after COVID-19. About the research overall: It was a median around 100 days after diagnosis, with a range of 35 to 161, that post-COVID samples were drawn.

Described treatment: approximately 10-day PBMC culture with coronavirus spike peptide pools or control peptides (ViraFEST assay). Researchers grew the cells for roughly ten days and then pulled out CD4+ T cells by negative selection. CDR1 SGHTA and CDR2 FQGNSA come from the germline V gene. Trimming removed 6 bases from V and 1 base from J, with 13 bases in between. This CDR3 has 14 residues. Cultured CD4+ T-cell DNA underwent Oncomine TCR Beta short-read sequencing. The template was genomic DNA from cultured CD4+ T cells. In TCRdb, the PCR reads were re-called with MiXCR into one record per CDR3 protein. The table has under 25,000 distinct CDR3 sequences, about 64% seen once. On this clonotype: The antigen is unknown.

The clonotype was recovered from a human donor who had recovered from COVID-19. The chain is built from TRBV7-2 and TRBJ2-7, with D maybe TRBD2 (6 bases). The sequenced sample consisted of CD4+ T cells from blood, cultured in vitro. CDR3 in amino acids: CASRPLGGSYEQYF. The CDR3 nucleotides are TGTGCCAGCAGACCTCTAGGAGGGTCCTACGAGCAGTACTTC.